This T cell receptor (beta chain) was captured in a study of cytomegalovirus exposure and HLA in healthy donors (dated by TCRdb to between 2016 and 2019). Describing the broader study: An earlier analysis of 587 of the donors reported approximately 290 Gb of sequence data and 100 million to 140 million unique TCR beta sequences from 150 million to 200 million T cells. The study combined high-throughput TCR immunosequencing, statistical association of individual TCRs with disease status, and machine learning to predict cytomegalovirus infection status. A later genetic analysis took genome-wide SNP genotypes for about 65% of the 666 donors and used that subset as a discovery cohort. Approximately 300 gigabases of sequencing data and around 88 million unique TCR sequences made up an early release that covered some 640 HLA-typed donors. Among the roughly 430 genotyped donors, about 83% belonged to the genetic ancestry cluster associated with self-reported Caucasian donors. Typing coverage varied by locus: 629-630 donors for A, B, C, DRB1 and DQB1; more than 500 for DQA1; around 610 for DPA1; approximately 450 for DPB1. The T cell repertoires of roughly 660 subjects were profiled by immunosequencing and related to cytomegalovirus serostatus. The study aimed to test whether signatures of past pathogen exposure could be identified by cataloging public T cell receptors. HLA typing included class I and class II loci at four-digit resolution. Along with the roughly 670-subject first cohort, a separate validation cohort of around 110 different subjects was used. All discovery cohort repertoires had been generated using a single sequencing platform. Four or five DR-DQ haplotypes were treated as single units for association and clustering because of strong linkage in the cohort. Rather than drawing on any new phenotypic data, the later analysis identified candidate immune exposures from TCR beta sequences and the way those sequences occurred across donors. Among a few hundred genotyped donors of the cohort, an average of around 240,000 unique TCR beta nucleotide sequences were sequenced per donor, roughly 18% of them non-productive. A later analysis re-analyzed previously published TCR beta repertoires from hundreds of donors and added high-resolution HLA genotyping to study TCR occurrence patterns. Donor age, sex, ethnicity and CMV serostatus were compiled alongside the repertoire data. An earlier analysis of 587 of the donors used high-throughput TCR beta sequencing to judge whether each TCR beta V gene segment behaved as functional or pseudogenic.

Germline trimming amounts to 6 bases on V and 5 bases on J, with 6 as the count of junction bases outside the gene matches. The germline V gene sets CDR1 to SNHLY and CDR2 to FYNNEI. The CDR3 measures 13 amino acids from cysteine to phenylalanine. Of the read, only the CDR3 DNA is kept; its 39 bases are in frame from base 1. As for this clone: What antigen it recognizes has not been identified. The sample holds no much larger clone one base away, and base qualities are not on file.

In total, just over 650 healthy bone marrow donors made up the cohort. At the time of sampling, all cohort members were nominally healthy, though unrecorded immune exposures were likely present. The donor tested CMV seropositive, placing the donor among the approximately 310 seropositive members of the cohort. Each donor provided a peripheral blood sample, and peripheral blood mononuclear cells were used for TCR beta sequencing. Genomic DNA extraction from the blood cell samples was performed with the Qiagen DNeasy Blood Extraction Kit. Broad study findings and their caveats: Because HLA typing was unavailable for some donors at each locus, only the typed subset was used in association tests. Presence/absence analyses assumed roughly uniform sequencing depth across donors, an assumption that may not hold. In this cohort, only TCR beta chains were sequenced, and detectable features were limited by the absence of alpha or paired-chain data. A further reported finding was that TCR beta sequences accurately predicted the HLA-A and HLA-B alleles for most subjects in the first cohort. Correlated functional status among segregating V segments might reflect linkage disequilibrium, but an unknown experimental factor could not be ruled out. At a false discovery rate of 0.05, a later analysis linked about 17,000 TCR beta sequences to specific HLA alleles. The authors suggested that the approach could potentially be generalized to other disease states and immunological phenotypes. In a later analysis, HLA-associated TCR beta chains were found to be more clonally expanded and to have lower generation probabilities than equally common non-associated chains. In a later analysis, most CMV-associated TCR beta chains were found to appear HLA-restricted, with HLA associations seemingly driven largely by CMV exposure. The classifier was reported to diagnose cytomegalovirus status with high specificity and sensitivity in both the original cohort and the validation cohort. A few of the identified cytomegalovirus-associated TCR beta chains were confirmed in vitro to be specific for cytomegalovirus antigens. Strong co-occurrence of HLA alleles, especially DR and DQ, made assigning TCR associations to individual alleles difficult. V-gene and J-gene trimming of TCR beta chains was associated with a missense DCLRE1C variant in a later genetic analysis, and the association was replicated in an independent cohort. In an earlier analysis of 587 of the donors, most TCR beta V segments appeared in productive rearrangements about 87% or about 30% of the time, broadly matching IMGT annotations. A cluster of highly shared sequence variants was judged likely to represent a technical artifact of the sequencing pipeline. Some IMGT-functional V segments, including TRBV6-2 and TRBV6-3, could not be told apart with the 87-base-pair reads, so those segments were excluded. A later genetic analysis reported fewer N-insertions in productive TCRs among donors in an Asian-associated ancestry cluster than the roughly 670-donor mean. CMV serostatus was the only immune exposure information available for the cohort. According to a later analysis, TCR association rates differed among HLA loci, with DRB1 alleles showing the most associated TCRs and HLA-C alleles showing the fewest. A later analysis reported that several top co-occurrence clusters appeared linked to parvovirus B19, influenza, CMV and Epstein-Barr virus. The study listed 150 to 200 TCR beta chains as associated with cytomegalovirus. Seventeen rarely observed V segments, including chromosome 9 orphons, were excluded from the earlier analysis of several hundred of the donors because counts were too low. Most TCR sequences were observed very rarely across donors, whereas some public TCRs were present in many individuals.

Libraries were built with the immunoSEQ multiplex PCR assay. For the multiplex PCR, a mixture combining 60 forward primers for TCR Vbeta segments and 13 reverse primers for TCR Jbeta segments was used. Amplification of the CDR3 region of rearranged TCR beta genes was performed with a multiplex PCR assay on genomic DNA. The Illumina HiSeq System was used to sequence the amplified TCR beta libraries as 87-base-pair reads. The authors' analysis ran thus. In a later analysis, tens of millions of unique TCR beta chains were counted across the 500 to 850 repertoires, and roughly 11 million of these chains were shared by at least two donors. A nearest-neighbor algorithm error-corrected the raw reads and collapsed the reads into unique sequences, merging closely related sequences to remove PCR and sequencing errors. To assign V, D and J gene segments, CDR3 sequences were aligned to IMGT reference sequences. For a sequence to be retained, a match of at least six nucleotides was required to both a V gene segment and a J gene segment. Rearrangements were classified as productive when the CDR3 lacked stop codons and remained in frame with V and J, and all other rearrangements were classified as non-productive. Following IMGT convention, CDR3 was defined as the stretch from the second conserved V-encoded cysteine up to the conserved J-encoded phenylalanine. The earlier analysis of some 540 of the donors excluded any sequence lacking an unambiguous match to a single V gene segment. An earlier analysis of 500 to 700 of the donors classified V segments as functional when productive rearrangements were above 56.7% and as segregating when the standard deviation between donors was above 5%. A statistical classification framework was built for diagnosing cytomegalovirus status from the catalog of TCR beta chain sequences. A later analysis assigned V and J genes by comparing TCR nucleotide sequences with IMGT/GENE-DB human TR gene sequences. In a later analysis, CDR3 sequences and most-parsimonious VDJ recombination scenarios were assigned using the TCRdist pipeline. In a later analysis, every TCR beta chain was defined by the combination of its CDR3 amino acid sequence and its V-gene family, and reads without a unique V-gene family were dropped. A later analysis removed several hundred highly shared, low-generation-probability nucleotide sequences to deal with suspected cross-contamination and a sequencing artifact. A later analysis calculated a clonal expansion index for each public chain from normalized within-repertoire ranks of inferred template counts. In a later analysis, generation probabilities were computed with a VDJ recombination model fitted to out-of-frame rearrangements, and the resulting probabilities were checked against IGoR. In a later analysis, hypergeometric tests were used to score TCR-TCR, TCR-HLA and TCR-CMV co-occurrence, with a repertoire-size bias correction applied to TCR pairs. False discovery rates were estimated in a later analysis by permuting HLA or CMV assignments 20 times. In a later analysis, co-occurring TCRs were grouped with DBSCAN, and TCRdist sequence similarity was added when clustering was performed within HLA-allele-positive subsets. Co-occurrence clustering excluded repertoires with fewer than 30,000 or more than 120,000 public chains, plus five with anomalous nucleotide sharing. TCRdb obtained this table from immuneACCESS and retained in-frame rearrangements with V and J assigned. These tables miss some clones; where compared with another copy, unresolved V genes account for less than half of the shortfall, and the remainder is unexplained. V, J and clone size reflect that table, while D and trimming were determined from the DNA. This sample is represented by about 120,000 clones; roughly 70% of them were singletons. The leading ten clones occupy approximately 3.8% of the sample.

The chain couples TRBV2 to TRBJ1-1; 7 junctional bases match TRBD1. This clonotype was obtained from a man aged 40-55 years in good health and CMV-seropositive. Sequencing was done on a sample of PBMCs. The nucleotide sequence reads as follows: TGTGCCAGCAGGACTCAACAGGGGACTGAAGCTTTCTTT. Translated, this gives CASRTQQGTEAFF.